The subject of this entry is one T cell receptor (beta chain). The antigen is not known. This record belongs to a study of OX40 agonist ivuxolimab in advanced cancers. Overall study: Melanoma, hepatocellular carcinoma, head and neck or renal cell cancer occurred in dose-escalation patients. Earlier anti-PD-1, anti-PD-L1 or anti-CTLA-4 therapy was permitted; roughly 40% had received some.

Study-level results: CD8+ T cells showed, on average, more clonal expansion than CD4+ cells.

Trimming pared 2 bases from V and 11 bases from J, leaving 13 bases between. Germline CDR1 SEHNR, CDR2 FQNEAQ (reference sequence). The CDR3 is 12 amino acids. The method was immunoSEQ multiplex PCR; TCRdb's version includes in-frame clones alone and lacks a portion of them. The sample lists approximately 94,000 clones, around 89% occurring once. The TCR originated in an adult with an advanced solid tumor such as melanoma, head and neck, liver or kidney cancer. The chain recombines TRBV7-9 with TRBJ2-7, with D perhaps TRBD2 (6 bases). The sample here was CD4+ or CD8+ T cells sorted from blood, taken in a trial of the OX40 agonist ivuxolimab. The CDR3: CASSLMAGGEYF. CDR3 DNA: TGTGCCAGCAGCTTAATGGCAGGAGGGGAGTACTTC.